This paragraph covers one T cell receptor (beta chain) sequence. The source of the sample is a study of blood T cell repertoires in COVID-19. Study as a whole: The origin of the acute and convalescent COVID-19 samples was the United States, Italy and Spain.

Germline V gene lookup returns CDR1 MNHEY and CDR2 SVGAGI. The CDR3 spans 13 residues. J was trimmed by 5 bases and V by 5 bases; bases with no gene match: 5. Assay used: immunoSEQ multiplex PCR; TCRdb lists only in-frame clones, some missing. Among some 110,000 clones listed, 70% to 90% were seen once. Source material: peripheral blood. The rearrangement links TRBV6-5 to TRBJ1-1; 7 nucleotides agree with TRBD1. This sequence was found in a man aged 25-45 years with acute or convalescent COVID-19. The CDR3 DNA reads as TGTGCCAGCAGTCGACAGGGTGGGACTGAAGCTTTCTTT. Its protein product is CASSRQGGTEAFF.